Presented here are 23 T cell receptor beta chains from one specimen sequenced in a study of cytomegalovirus exposure and HLA in healthy donors. In the PCR, 60 Vbeta and 13 Jbeta primers were used. Method: immunoSEQ multiplex PCR; TCRdb's copy keeps in-frame clones and lacks some. The sample yields about 140,000 clones, roughly 83% seen once. The sample was PBMCs. These receptors were taken from a female donor in good health and CMV-seronegative.

V gene TRBV9 combines with J gene TRBJ2-1; TRBD2 is a possible D gene (6 bases). The CDR3 covers 18 residues. V was pared by 0 bases and J by 6 bases, with 22 bases between. Germline lookup yields CDR1 SGDLS and CDR2 YYNGEE. The CDR3 DNA follows: TGTGCCAGCAGCGTAGATAGAGTGGGAGGCCGATATGGCAATGAGCAGTTCTTC. Amino acid sequence: CASSVDRVGGRYGNEQFF. Complete variable domain (other parts from reference TRBV9 and TRBJ2-1): DSGVTQTPKHLITATGQRVTLRCSPRSGDLSVYWYQQSLDQGLQFLIQYYNGEERAKGNILERFSAQQFPDLHSELNLSSLELGDSALYFCASSVDRVGGRYGNEQFFGPGTRLTVL.

The chain recombines TRBV20-1 with TRBJ2-1; tentative D call: TRBD2 (5 bases). The CDR3 is 11 amino acids. Germline V CDR1 and CDR2: DFQATT, SNEGSKA (reference sequence). V gave up 2 bases and J gave up 9 bases, with 8 bases separating them. The CDR3 region is CSARRGIEQFF. The CDR3 DNA reads as TGCAGTGCTAGACGGGGAATTGAGCAGTTCTTC.

The gene calls are TRBV5-1 and TRBJ2-3; 10 positions agree with TRBD2. The germline CDR1 and CDR2 sequences are SGHRS and YFSETQ. The length of the CDR3 is 14 residues. V lost 5 bases and J lost 2; bases outside the gene matches: 2. CDR3 region: CASRLAGNTDTQYF. CDR3 nucleotide sequence: TGCGCCAGCAGACTAGCGGGGAACACAGATACGCAGTATTTT.

This sequence joins TRBV28 and TRBJ1-2; 10 nucleotides match TRBD1. The germline V gene encodes CDR1 MDHEN and CDR2 SYDVKM. The V gene end was trimmed by 5 bases and the J gene end by 2 bases; junction bases not matched to a gene: 5. CDR3 length: 15 amino acids. CDR3: CASSPPGQGNYGYTF. CDR3 bases: TGTGCCAGCAGTCCTCCGGGACAGGGGAACTATGGCTACACCTTC.

The chain employs TRBV6-5 and TRBJ2-7; 9 bases line up with TRBD1. V was pared by 4 bases and J by 4 bases, with 11 bases of the junction left unmatched. CDR3 length: 16 residues. Per the germline V gene, CDR1 is MNHEY and CDR2 is SVGAGI. DNA of the CDR3: TGTGCCAGCAGTTCATCCGGGACAGGGAGTTTATACGAGCAGTACTTC. Translation: CASSSSGTGSLYEQYF.

The CDR3 DNA sequence: TGTGCCAGCAGCCCGGGGAACAATGAGCAGTTCTTC. Amino acid sequence: CASSPGNNEQFF. The J gene is TRBJ2-1, the V gene TRBV6-6; perhaps TRBD2 as D (5 bases). Trimming shortened V by 6 bases and J by 5 bases, and 8 bases separated the two germline ends. CDR3 length: 12 residues. Germline V gene lookup returns CDR1 MNHNY and CDR2 SVGAGI (reference sequence).

The CDR3 DNA is TGTGCCAGCAGCTTCCAGGACTATGGCTACACCTTC. Its protein is CASSFQDYGYTF. The rearrangement uses TRBV7-2 and TRBJ1-2; the D is unclear. V was clipped by 3 bases and J by 3 bases, with 5 bases between them. Germline values: CDR1 SGHTA, CDR2 FQGNSA. The CDR3 contains 12 residues.

This clone appeared once. The rearrangement joins TRBV7-2 to TRBJ1-2; 8 bases are a match to TRBD1. The CDR3 runs to 15 residues. Germline V gene sequence: CDR1 SGHTA, CDR2 FQGNSA. With V trimmed by 0 bases and J by 6 bases, 6 bases remained unmatched. This chain's CDR3 is CASSLAKGQEHGYTF. The CDR3 DNA follows: TGTGCCAGCAGCTTAGCCAAGGGACAGGAGCATGGCTACACCTTC.

In its sample, this clone was seen a few times. The rearrangement links TRBV11-3 to TRBJ2-3, with D possibly being TRBD2 (6 bases). Germline-derived CDR1 and CDR2 are SGHNT and YENEEA. CDR3 length: 15 residues. The ends were cut back, 3 bases at V and 0 bases at J, with 10 bases in the middle. The CDR3 DNA sequence: TGTGCCAGCAGCTTTGGGAGGTTCAGCACAGATACGCAGTATTTT. Protein: CASSFGRFSTDTQYF.

V gene TRBV4-1 combines with J gene TRBJ2-1; no definite D call. V was shortened by 0 bases and J by 10 bases, with 7 bases between the two germline ends. The CDR3 totals 12 residues. Germline CDR1 and CDR2: MGHRA and YSYEKL. The CDR3 DNA reads TGCGCCAGCAGCCAAGACACTCGGGAGCAGTTCTTC. Protein sequence: CASSQDTREQFF.

The J gene is TRBJ2-5, the V gene TRBV9, with 11 bases aligning to TRBD2. The V and J ends lost 4 bases and 5 bases, in that order; junction bases with no gene match: 19. CDR1 SGDLS and CDR2 YYNGEE come from the germline V gene. CDR3 length: 19 amino acids. The CDR3 bases are TGTGCCAGCAGCCACCCCCTAGCGGGAGGATCCCTGCGGACGGAGACCCAGTACTTC. This encodes CASSHPLAGGSLRTETQYF.

This chain links TRBV27 with TRBJ2-2; the D is unclear. The CDR3 runs to 13 residues. The germline V gene encodes CDR1 MNHEY and CDR2 SMNVEV (reference sequence). Between the trimmed V and J ends, which lost 4 bases and 2 bases, there was a span of 5 bases. CDR3: CASSSHNTGELFF. The CDR3 nucleotides are TGTGCCAGCAGTTCCCATAACACCGGGGAGCTGTTTTTT.

This sequence joins TRBV7-9 and TRBJ2-7, with 8 bases lining up with TRBD1. V was pared by 1 base and J by 3 bases, with 5 bases of the junction left unmatched. This CDR3 has 15 amino acids. CDR1 SEHNR and CDR2 FQNEAQ come from the germline V gene (reference sequence). CDR3 region: CASSLGRTGIYEQYF. CDR3 sequence (DNA): TGTGCCAGCAGCTTAGGAAGGACAGGGATCTACGAGCAGTACTTC.

In this sample, this clone turned up once. The chain has TRBV18 and TRBJ1-2; the match to TRBD1 covers 7 bases. CDR1 and CDR2 from the germline V gene are KGHSH and LQKENI. CDR3 length: 13 amino acids. The V and J ends lost 2 bases and 8 bases, in that order; junction bases with no gene match: 5. The CDR3 region is CASSPDREDGYTF. Written as DNA, the CDR3 is TGTGCCAGCTCACCAGACAGGGAGGACGGCTACACCTTC.

The chain couples TRBV4-1 to TRBJ2-7; D might be TRBD1 (6 bases). This CDR3 is 14 amino acids long. V lost 1 base, J lost 6 bases, and 13 bases lay in between. The germline V gene has CDR1 MGHRA and CDR2 YSYEKL. The CDR3 DNA follows: TGCGCCAGCAGCCAAGGGCAGGGGATGGTCGAGCAGTACTTC. Its protein is CASSQGQGMVEQYF.

This rearrangement joins TRBV7-9 to TRBJ2-1; 7 bases fit TRBD2. The CDR3 covers 15 residues. Germline V CDR1 and CDR2: SEHNR, FQNEAQ (reference sequence). The V segment lost 1 base and the J segment 4 bases; nucleotides outside the gene matches: 4. The CDR3 DNA follows: TGTGCCAGCAGCTTAGGGGGGGGAGGGTACAATGAGCAGTTCTTC. This translates into CASSLGGGGYNEQFF. Full variable domain (remainder filled in from reference TRBV7-9 and TRBJ2-1): DTGVSQNPRHKITKRGQNVTFRCDPISEHNRLYWYRQTLGQGPEFLTYFQNEAQLEKSRLLSDRFSAERPKGSFSTLEIQRTEQGDSAMYLCASSLGGGGYNEQFFGPGTRLTVL.

This clone was detected only a few times. The chain is built from TRBV5-1 and TRBJ1-1; D is perhaps TRBD1 (5 bases). The CDR3 has 15 amino acids. Germline V lookup: CDR1 SGHRS, CDR2 YFSETQ. The V and J ends lost 3 bases and 4 bases respectively, with 16 bases between them. DNA for the CDR3: TGCGCCAGCAGCTACCAAGAAGGGGTTTCCACTGAAGCTTTCTTT. Translation: CASSYQEGVSTEAFF.

The rearrangement uses TRBV27 and TRBJ2-5, with 8 bases lining up with TRBD1. The ends lost 6 bases at V and 1 base at J; junction bases unmatched: 4. The CDR3 is 14 amino acids. From germline, CDR1 is MNHEY and CDR2 SMNVEV (reference sequence). The CDR3 loop is CASRRGQVQETQYF. The CDR3 DNA reads as TGTGCCAGCAGGCGGGGACAGGTCCAAGAGACCCAGTACTTC.

The chain employs TRBV19 and TRBJ2-3; 7 nucleotides line up with TRBD2. There are 16 residues in the CDR3. CDR1 is LNHDA, CDR2 SQIVND, per germline (reference sequence). The junction had 11 bases not matched to a gene; V was cut back by 5 bases and J by 3 bases. The CDR3 DNA follows: TGTGCCAGTAGTCCAATCAGCGGGATAGTGACAGATACGCAGTATTTT. The encoded protein is CASSPISGIVTDTQYF. The variable domain in full, with the rest retrieved from reference TRBV19 and TRBJ2-3, is DGGITQSPKYLFRKEGQNVTLSCEQNLNHDAMYWYRQDPGQGLRLIYYSQIVNDFQKGDIAEGYSVSREKKESFPLTVTSAQKNPTAFYLCASSPISGIVTDTQYFGPGTRLTVL.

This clone was found a few times. The genes are TRBV6-5 and TRBJ1-1, with 9 bases lining up with TRBD1. Trimming cost V 5 bases and J 5 bases; bases outside gene matches: 3. CDR1 MNHEY and CDR2 SVGAGI come from the germline V gene. The CDR3 extends over 13 amino acids. CDR3 protein: CASSGDRATEAFF. In nucleotides, the CDR3 is TGTGCCAGCAGTGGGGACAGGGCGACTGAAGCTTTCTTT.

The J gene is TRBJ2-5, the V gene TRBV2; the match to TRBD2 covers 7 bases. Unmatched junction bases numbered 5, after V lost 1 base and J lost 3 bases. The CDR3 extends over 15 amino acids. CDR1 and CDR2 (germline): SNHLY, FYNNEI. The CDR3: CASSEGGGQKETQYF. CDR3 bases: TGTGCCAGCAGTGAAGGCGGGGGTCAGAAAGAGACCCAGTACTTC.

This sequence joins TRBV20-1 and TRBJ2-3; D is unclear. CDR3 length: 11 residues. Germline assignment: CDR1 DFQATT and CDR2 SNEGSKA (reference sequence). V lost 8 bases and J lost 0, with 6 bases in between. CDR3 coding DNA: TGCAGTTCGGAGAGCACAGATACGCAGTATTTT. Translating it yields CSSESTDTQYF.

J is TRBJ2-3 and V is TRBV7-3; TRBD2 matches 12 bases. The germline CDR1 and CDR2 sequences are SGHTA and FQGTGA. Losses at the gene ends were 4 bases for V and 4 bases for J; bases not matched to a gene: 6. The CDR3 runs 16 residues. CDR3 amino acids: CASSSSSGGAADTQYF. CDR3 DNA: TGTGCCAGCAGCTCTTCTAGCGGGGGGGCCGCAGATACGCAGTATTTT.